This T cell receptor beta chain was identified during a study of cytomegalovirus exposure and HLA in healthy donors. The junction had 7 bases not matched to a gene; V was cut back by 9 bases and J by 8 bases. CDR3 length: 13 amino acids. Germline lookup yields CDR1 LNHDA and CDR2 SQIVND (reference sequence). The repertoire was sequenced with immunoSEQ multiplex PCR; TCRdb's copy has only in-frame clones and lacks some. This repertoire shows 180,000 or so clones, around nine tenths found once; its top ten account for approximately 2.4%. What was sequenced was PBMCs. The origin of this receptor is a man aged 18-30 years in good health and CMV-seropositive. J is TRBJ1-4 and V is TRBV19; 9 bases are a match to TRBD1. The CDR3 bases are TGTGCCAGCCGGACAGGGGAATCCGAAAAACTGTTTTTT. Protein: CASRTGESEKLFF.